This T cell receptor (beta chain) is drawn from a study of Tregs in tolerant kidney transplant recipients. For the study at large: Recipients received nonmyeloablative bone marrow transplants from related graft donors, with transient mixed chimerism.

With respect to this clone: The antigen is undetermined.

Unstimulated Tregs (CD4+CD25+CD127-) and CD4+CD25- non-Tregs were sorted from PBMCs. Trimming removed 1 base from V and 9 bases from J; junction bases left unmatched: 4. The CDR3 is made up of 15 amino acids. The V gene's germline CDR1 is SGHDT and CDR2 YYEEEE. Only in-frame clones appear in the TCRdb table, and some are missing; sequencing was by immunoSEQ multiplex PCR. The sample lists about 94,000 clones, 93% occurring once. Study-level findings and limits: The most relevant donor-specific Treg TCRbeta repertoire apparently came from expansion with activated donor B cells.

Sample: CD4+ T cells from blood, taken before the transplant. The gene calls are TRBV5-6 and TRBJ1-6, with 10 positions matching TRBD1. This TCR was recovered from a human donor who received a combined kidney and bone marrow transplant. The CDR3 coding sequence is TGTGCCAGCAGCTTGTTGGGACAGGGGACTTCACCCCTCCACTTT. Its protein product is CASSLLGQGTSPLHF.